The present entry profiles one TCR beta chain with its context. TCRdb re-called the 5' RACE reads and catalogs CDR3 proteins one per entry, DNA excluded. Its clone listing holds 400,000 to 450,000 distinct CDR3 sequences. The source of the sample is a study of T cells expressing NK-cell markers. Study at large: Researchers got TCR beta repertoires out of sorted CD3+CD56+NKG2C+, CD3+CD56+NKG2C- and CD3+CD56-NKG2C+ T cells. The eight sequenced donors comprised seven who were HCMV-seropositive and one who was seronegative.

The CDR3 runs to 14 residues. Germline lookup yields CDR1 LGHNA and CDR2 YSLEER. The origin of this receptor is a woman aged 18 to 75 in good health. The chain joins TRBV4-3 to TRBJ1-1; TCRdb lists TRBD1, though no DNA is available to test this call. Specimen: blood T cells: a sorted CD56 or NKG2C T cell subset, CD4+ or CD8+ T cells, or bulk PBMC T cells (not recorded which). The CDR3 region is CASSQVGGNTEAFF.